These T cell receptor beta chains were read from a single sample in a study of shared T cell receptors in the human thymus. Generated by immunoSEQ multiplex PCR, the TCRdb table keeps only in-frame clones and is missing some. The sample lists roughly 710,000 clones; roughly 88% were seen once. Another study also made use of these data, one on human thymus T cells.

The sequenced material came from thymocytes. The source is a girl under three years old with a congenital heart defect. CDR3s include the opening cysteine and the closing phenylalanine or tryptophan. D genes are given only for firm matches. Rows give clone size only sometimes, using once, few, many, or a class for an expanded clone.

>16|TRBD1|-|TRBJ1-2|TRBV5-6
CASSFCGTGGEIPLFF
TGTGCCAGCAGCTTCTGTGGGACAGGGGGCGAAATCCCCCTCTTCTTC
>16|-|-|TRBJ2-5|TRBV5-1
CASSVVLGDFRETQYF
TGCGCCAGCAGCGTAGTCCTCGGAGATTTTAGGGAGACCCAGTACTTC
>18|TRBD1|-|TRBJ1-5|TRBV19
CASSILGPGTGVPRSQHF
TGTGCCAGTAGTATCTTAGGACCCGGGACAGGGGTGCCCAGGTCCCAGCATTTT
>18|TRBD1|-|TRBJ2-7|TRBV11-2
CASSLVWTGSLPTYEQYF
TGTGCCAGCAGCTTAGTCTGGACAGGGTCGCTTCCAACCTACGAGCAGTACTTC
>17|TRBD2|-|TRBJ2-5|TRBV5-4
CASSRKLAGGEQETQYF
TGTGCCAGCAGCAGAAAACTAGCGGGGGGTGAGCAAGAGACCCAGTACTTC
>20|TRBD2|-|TRBJ2-2|TRBV5-1
CASSPDLGTSGGVLTGELFF
TGCGCCAGCAGCCCTGATCTCGGGACTAGCGGGGGGGTGCTGACCGGGGAGCTGTTTTTT
>15|-|-|TRBJ2-3|TRBV6-4
CASSESGYRADTQYF
TGTGCCAGCAGTGAATCAGGGTATCGGGCAGATACGCAGTATTTT
>15|-|-|TRBJ1-5|TRBV6-5
CASSYSIGHLQPQHF
TGTGCCAGCAGTTACTCGATTGGACACCTTCAGCCCCAGCATTTT
>13|-|-|TRBJ2-7|TRBV6-1
CASSVRLPYEQYF
TGTGCCAGCAGTGTTCGACTCCCATACGAGCAGTACTTC
>13|-|few|TRBJ1-6|TRBV27
CATGSSGNSPLHF
TGTGCCACAGGTTCCTCGGGGAATTCACCCCTCCACTTT
>18|TRBD2|-|TRBJ2-1|TRBV18
CASSPAPPASGGAHEQFF
TGTGCCAGCTCACCAGCACCTCCGGCTAGCGGGGGGGCCCATGAGCAGTTCTTC
>17|-|-|TRBJ1-3|TRBV4-3
CASSQDPAGAEGNTIYF
TGCGCCAGCAGCCAAGATCCAGCAGGGGCGGAGGGAAACACCATATATTTT
>17|-|-|TRBJ2-4|TRBV6-1
CASSGEEYREVKNIQYF
TGTGCCAGCAGTGGGGAAGAGTACAGGGAAGTCAAAAACATTCAGTACTTC
>17|-|-|TRBJ1-6|TRBV18
CASSPGEVSSYNSPLHF
TGTGCCAGCTCACCGGGAGAGGTTAGCTCCTATAATTCACCCCTCCACTTT
>12|-|-|TRBJ1-1|TRBV28
CASSSGAPRAFF
TGTGCCAGCAGTTCAGGGGCTCCCCGAGCTTTCTTT
>15|TRBD2|-|TRBJ2-1|TRBV9
CASSERGLADNEQFF
TGTGCCAGCAGCGAGAGGGGACTAGCGGACAATGAGCAGTTCTTC
>15|-|-|TRBJ2-1|TRBV5-1
CASSFNSRLMNEQFF
TGCGCCAGCAGCTTTAACAGCAGGTTGATGAATGAGCAGTTCTTC
>13|TRBD1|few|TRBJ2-7|TRBV6-5
CASSSWEQGSQYF
TGTGCCAGCAGTTCGTGGGAACAGGGGTCGCAGTACTTC
>14|-|-|TRBJ1-4|TRBV9
CASSVGTADEKLFF
TGTGCCAGCAGCGTAGGGACAGCGGATGAAAAACTGTTTTTT
>15|-|-|TRBJ2-7|TRBV25-1
CASSEKKVDTYEQYF
TGTGCCAGCAGTGAAAAAAAAGTAGATACCTACGAGCAGTACTTC
>15|-|-|TRBJ1-3|TRBV5-8
CASSLGRFGGNTIYF
TGTGCCAGCAGCTTGGGCCGTTTCGGTGGAAACACCATATATTTT
>18|TRBD2|-|TRBJ2-4|TRBV28
CASSPRVAGGPIKNIQYF
TGTGCCAGCAGCCCCCGGGTAGCGGGGGGGCCAATAAAAAACATTCAGTACTTC
>15|-|-|TRBJ2-3|TRBV2
CASRGVQGEADTQYF
TGTGCCAGCCGTGGTGTCCAGGGGGAGGCAGATACGCAGTATTTT
>15|TRBD1|-|TRBJ1-2|TRBV5-1
CASSPDRVRRYGYTF
TGCGCCAGCAGCCCGGACAGGGTAAGACGGTATGGCTACACCTTC
>15|-|-|TRBJ1-2|TRBV29-1
CSVGDERPGPYGYTF
TGCAGCGTCGGAGATGAGCGGCCCGGACCTTATGGCTACACCTTC
>17|TRBD2|-|TRBJ2-2|TRBV9
CASSVQGASGVAGELFF
TGTGCCAGCAGCGTACAGGGTGCTAGCGGGGTCGCCGGGGAGCTGTTTTTT
>14|-|-|TRBJ1-1|TRBV7-6
CASSLRGSRTEAFF
TGTGCCAGCAGCTTACGAGGGAGTCGGACTGAAGCTTTCTTT
>14|TRBD1|-|TRBJ1-2|TRBV28
CASSLTDRGNGYTF
TGTGCCAGCAGTTTAACGGACAGGGGGAATGGCTACACCTTC
>15|-|-|TRBJ1-6|TRBV7-3
CASSLTEEGNSPLHF
TGTGCCAGCAGCTTAACGGAGGAGGGGAACTCACCCCTCCACTTT
>13|TRBD1|-|TRBJ2-7|TRBV6-1
CASVWTGGGEQYF
TGTGCCAGCGTGTGGACAGGGGGTGGAGAGCAGTACTTC
>14|-|once|TRBJ1-2|TRBV14
CASSPLLTGFGYTF
TGTGCCAGCAGCCCACTACTAACAGGGTTCGGCTACACCTTC
>17|TRBD2|-|TRBJ2-2|TRBV7-2
CASSLASGRGGTGELFF
TGTGCCAGCAGCTTAGCGAGCGGGCGGGGGGGCACCGGGGAGCTGTTTTTT
>16|TRBD2|-|TRBJ2-3|TRBV4-1
CASSQEERGGTDTQYF
TGCGCCAGCAGCCAAGAGGAGCGGGGAGGCACAGATACGCAGTATTTT
>15|-|-|TRBJ2-7|TRBV5-4
CASSLAYTGIYEQYF
TGTGCCAGCAGCTTGGCCTACACGGGGATTTACGAGCAGTACTTC
>18|TRBD2|-|TRBJ2-3|TRBV4-3
CASSQDLAGGEDADTQYF
TGCGCCAGCAGCCAAGATCTAGCGGGGGGGGAGGATGCAGATACGCAGTATTTT
>19|TRBD1|-|TRBJ2-7|TRBV5-1
CASSLSYETGKFRAHEQYF
TGCGCCAGCAGCTTATCCTATGAGACAGGGAAGTTCAGGGCCCACGAGCAGTACTTC
>17|TRBD1|-|TRBJ1-4|TRBV4-3
CASSHCYQGATNEKLFF
TGCGCCAGCAGCCATTGCTACCAGGGGGCAACTAATGAAAAACTGTTTTTT
>19|-|once|TRBJ2-3|TRBV7-6
CASSSHRGGSRGSTDTQYF
TGTGCCAGCAGCTCCCATAGGGGGGGCTCCCGGGGTAGCACAGATACGCAGTATTTT
>15|TRBD1|-|TRBJ2-1|TRBV9
CASSAPGDRANEQFF
TGTGCCAGCAGCGCCCCTGGGGACAGGGCAAATGAGCAGTTCTTC
>16|TRBD1|-|TRBJ1-2|TRBV10-2
CASRRDQGQGIGGYTF
TGCGCCAGCAGGCGCGACCAGGGACAGGGAATTGGTGGCTACACCTTC
>15|TRBD1|-|TRBJ1-2|TRBV27
CASRTRQGHRGGYTF
TGTGCCAGCAGAACAAGACAGGGGCACCGAGGGGGCTACACCTTC
>18|-|-|TRBJ2-1|TRBV9
CASSGSIQGSGDYNEQFF
TGTGCCAGCAGCGGCAGTATACAGGGGTCGGGGGACTACAATGAGCAGTTCTTC
>18|TRBD1|-|TRBJ2-2|TRBV5-1
CASSLDPPCRGKTGELFF
TGCGCCAGCAGCTTGGACCCACCGTGCAGGGGGAAAACCGGGGAGCTGTTTTTT
>14|-|few|TRBJ2-3|TRBV5-4
CASSPDYPEDTQYF
TGTGCCAGCAGCCCCGACTACCCTGAGGATACGCAGTATTTT
>15|-|-|TRBJ2-5|TRBV25-1
CASSSKDTRQETQYF
TGTGCCAGCAGTTCAAAGGACACCCGCCAAGAGACCCAGTACTTC
>14|-|-|TRBJ1-4|TRBV28
CASIPEGVNEKLFF
TGTGCCAGCATCCCGGAGGGAGTTAATGAAAAACTGTTTTTT
>16|-|-|TRBJ2-3|TRBV19
CASSIGPSVGEDTQYF
TGTGCCAGTAGTATAGGGCCGTCGGTAGGGGAAGATACGCAGTATTTT
>12|-|-|TRBJ1-2|TRBV7-2
CASSPRGRGYTF
TGTGCCAGCAGCCCCAGGGGACGTGGCTACACCTTC
>14|-|once|TRBJ1-2|TRBV4-3
CASSQPQAPYGYTF
TGCGCCAGCAGCCAACCACAGGCCCCGTATGGCTACACCTTC
>15|-|-|TRBJ1-1|TRBV5-8
CASSSNRELNTEAFF
TGTGCCAGCAGCTCAAACCGGGAGTTGAACACTGAAGCTTTCTTT
>16|TRBD2|-|TRBJ2-1|TRBV5-4
CASSYSRRGGYNEQFF
TGTGCCAGCAGCTACAGCAGGCGGGGGGGATACAATGAGCAGTTCTTC
>17|TRBD1|-|TRBJ2-3|TRBV14
CASSQDPRTGGPDTQYF
TGTGCCAGCAGCCAAGATCCAAGGACAGGGGGACCAGATACGCAGTATTTT
>17|-|once|TRBJ2-6|TRBV10-2
CASTYFLGASGANVLTF
TGCGCCAGCACCTACTTCCTGGGGGCCTCTGGGGCCAACGTCCTGACTTTC
>16|-|-|TRBJ2-1|TRBV11-2
CASSLDRRELRDEQFF
TGTGCCAGCAGCTTAGATCGCAGGGAATTAAGGGATGAGCAGTTCTTC
>13|-|-|TRBJ1-2|TRBV6-5
CASSYWGGYGYTF
TGTGCCAGCAGTTACTGGGGAGGCTATGGCTACACCTTC
>16|-|-|TRBJ2-2|TRBV10-3
CAISKPGVTNTGELFF
TGTGCCATCAGTAAACCGGGGGTAACGAACACCGGGGAGCTGTTTTTT